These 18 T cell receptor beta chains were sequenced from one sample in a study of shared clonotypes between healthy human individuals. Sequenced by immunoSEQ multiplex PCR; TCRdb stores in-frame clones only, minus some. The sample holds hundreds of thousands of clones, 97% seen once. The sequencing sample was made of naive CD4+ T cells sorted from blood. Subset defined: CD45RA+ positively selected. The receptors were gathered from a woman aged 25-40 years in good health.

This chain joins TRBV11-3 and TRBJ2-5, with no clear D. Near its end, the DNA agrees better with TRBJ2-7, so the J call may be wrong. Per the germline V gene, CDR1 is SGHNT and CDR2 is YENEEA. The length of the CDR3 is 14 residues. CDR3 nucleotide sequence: TGTGCCAGCAGCCCCTACAAGGGAACCTACGAGCAGTACTTC. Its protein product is CASSPYKGTYEQYF.

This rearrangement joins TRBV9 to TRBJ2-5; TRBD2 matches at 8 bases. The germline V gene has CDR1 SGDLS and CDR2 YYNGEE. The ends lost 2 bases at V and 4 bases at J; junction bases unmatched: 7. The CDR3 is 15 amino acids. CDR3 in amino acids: CASSVSGRSGETQYF. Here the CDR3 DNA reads TGTGCCAGCAGCGTGAGCGGGAGATCAGGAGAGACCCAGTACTTC.

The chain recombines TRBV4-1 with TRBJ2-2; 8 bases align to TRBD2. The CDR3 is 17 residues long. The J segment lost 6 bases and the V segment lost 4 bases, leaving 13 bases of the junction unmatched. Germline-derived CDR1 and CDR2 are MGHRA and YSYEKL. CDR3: CASSPGQAGVTAGELFF. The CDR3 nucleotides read TGCGCCAGCAGCCCGGGGCAAGCGGGAGTAACCGCCGGGGAGCTGTTTTTT.

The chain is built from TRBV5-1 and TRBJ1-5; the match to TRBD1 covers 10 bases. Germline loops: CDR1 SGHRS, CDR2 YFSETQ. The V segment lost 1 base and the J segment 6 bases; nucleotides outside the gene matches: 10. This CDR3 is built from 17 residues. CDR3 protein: CASSLLGQGSTSQPQHF. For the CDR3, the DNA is TGCGCCAGCAGCTTGTTGGGACAGGGGTCTACCAGTCAGCCCCAGCATTTT.

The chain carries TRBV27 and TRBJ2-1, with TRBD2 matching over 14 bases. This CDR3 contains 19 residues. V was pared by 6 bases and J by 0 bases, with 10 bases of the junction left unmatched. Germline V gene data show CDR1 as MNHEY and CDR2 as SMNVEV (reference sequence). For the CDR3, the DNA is TGTGCCAGCAGGGGGGGACTAGCGGGAGTTTTGCGCTCCTACAATGAGCAGTTCTTC. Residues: CASRGGLAGVLRSYNEQFF.

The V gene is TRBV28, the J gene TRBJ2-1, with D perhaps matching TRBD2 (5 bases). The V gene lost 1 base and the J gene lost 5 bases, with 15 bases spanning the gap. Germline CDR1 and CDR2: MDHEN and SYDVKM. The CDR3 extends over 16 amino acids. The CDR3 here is CASSLLAEGANNEQFF. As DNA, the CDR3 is TGTGCCAGCAGTTTATTGGCTGAGGGTGCTAACAATGAGCAGTTCTTC.

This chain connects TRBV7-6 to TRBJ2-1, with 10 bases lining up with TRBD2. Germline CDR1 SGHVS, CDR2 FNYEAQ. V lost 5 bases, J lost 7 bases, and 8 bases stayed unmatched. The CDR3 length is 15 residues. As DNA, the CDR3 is TGTGCCAGCAGCACTCTAGCGGGAGTTTTTAATGAGCAGTTCTTC. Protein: CASSTLAGVFNEQFF. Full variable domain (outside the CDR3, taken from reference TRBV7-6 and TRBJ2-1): GAGVSQSPRYKVTKRGQDVALRCDPISGHVSLYWYRQALGQGPEFLTYFNYEAQQDKSGLPNDRFSAERPEGSISTLTIQRTEQRDSAMYRCASSTLAGVFNEQFFGPGTRLTVL.

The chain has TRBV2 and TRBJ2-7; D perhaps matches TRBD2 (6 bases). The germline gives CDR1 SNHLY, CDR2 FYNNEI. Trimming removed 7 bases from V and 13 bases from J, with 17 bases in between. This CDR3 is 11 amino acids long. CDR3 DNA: TGTGCCAGCACCTACGGGAGTAGTTATTACTTC. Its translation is CASTYGSSYYF.

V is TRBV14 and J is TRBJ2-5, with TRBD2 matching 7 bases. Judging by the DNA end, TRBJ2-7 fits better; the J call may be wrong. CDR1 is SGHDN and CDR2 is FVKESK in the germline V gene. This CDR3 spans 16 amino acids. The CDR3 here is CASSQFASGHFYEQYF. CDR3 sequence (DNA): TGTGCCAGCAGCCAATTTGCTAGCGGCCACTTCTACGAGCAGTACTTC.

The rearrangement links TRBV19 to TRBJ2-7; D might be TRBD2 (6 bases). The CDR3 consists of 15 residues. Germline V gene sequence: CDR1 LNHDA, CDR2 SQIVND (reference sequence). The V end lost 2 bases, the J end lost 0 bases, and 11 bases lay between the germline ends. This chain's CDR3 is CASSISGGSSYEQYF. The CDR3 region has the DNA TGTGCCAGTAGTATATCTGGAGGGTCCTCCTACGAGCAGTACTTC.

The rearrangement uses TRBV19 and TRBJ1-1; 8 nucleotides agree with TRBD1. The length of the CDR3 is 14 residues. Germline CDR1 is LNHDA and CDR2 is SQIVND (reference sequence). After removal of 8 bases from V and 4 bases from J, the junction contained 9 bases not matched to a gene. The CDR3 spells CASGQTGDSTEAFF. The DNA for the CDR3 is TGTGCCAGTGGGCAGACAGGGGATAGCACTGAAGCTTTCTTT.

DNA of the CDR3: TGTGCCAGCAGTTCCGGGACTAGCGGGTTTTTTGAGCAGTACTTC. This gives the protein CASSSGTSGFFEQYF. The chain has TRBV28 and TRBJ2-7, with 12 nucleotides matching TRBD2. The CDR3 has 15 residues. Germline V CDR1 and CDR2: MDHEN, SYDVKM. Trimming took 4 bases from V and 7 from J; bases not matched to a gene: 8.

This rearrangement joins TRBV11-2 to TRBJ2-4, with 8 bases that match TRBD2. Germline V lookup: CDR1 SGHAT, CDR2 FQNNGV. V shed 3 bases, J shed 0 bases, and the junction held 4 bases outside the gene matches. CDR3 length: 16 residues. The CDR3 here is CASSFPLAGAKNIQYF. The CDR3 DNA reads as TGTGCCAGCAGCTTCCCTCTAGCGGGAGCCAAAAACATTCAGTACTTC.

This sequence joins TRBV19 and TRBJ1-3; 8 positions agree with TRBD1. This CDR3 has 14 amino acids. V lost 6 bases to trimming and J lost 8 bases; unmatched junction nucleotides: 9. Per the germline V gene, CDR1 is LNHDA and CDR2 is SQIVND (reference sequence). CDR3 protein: CASSWTGRGDTIYF. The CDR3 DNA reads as TGTGCCAGTAGCTGGACAGGGCGAGGAGACACCATATATTTT. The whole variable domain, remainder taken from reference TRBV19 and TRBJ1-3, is DGGITQSPKYLFRKEGQNVTLSCEQNLNHDAMYWYRQDPGQGLRLIYYSQIVNDFQKGDIAEGYSVSREKKESFPLTVTSAQKNPTAFYLCASSWTGRGDTIYFGEGSWLTVV.

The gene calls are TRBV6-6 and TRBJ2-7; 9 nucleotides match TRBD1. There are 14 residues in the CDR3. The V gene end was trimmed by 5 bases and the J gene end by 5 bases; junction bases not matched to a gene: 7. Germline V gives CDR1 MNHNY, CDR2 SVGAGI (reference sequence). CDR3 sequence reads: CASSPGQGSHEQYF. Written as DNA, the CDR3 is TGTGCCAGCAGTCCGGGACAGGGATCCCACGAGCAGTACTTC.

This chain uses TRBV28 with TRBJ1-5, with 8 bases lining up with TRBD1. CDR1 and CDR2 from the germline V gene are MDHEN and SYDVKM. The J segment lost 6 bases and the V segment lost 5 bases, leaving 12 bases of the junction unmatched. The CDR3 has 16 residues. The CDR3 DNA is TGTGCCAGCAGTCCAACCAACAGGGGGAGAGGTCAGCCCCAGCATTTT. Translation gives CASSPTNRGRGQPQHF.

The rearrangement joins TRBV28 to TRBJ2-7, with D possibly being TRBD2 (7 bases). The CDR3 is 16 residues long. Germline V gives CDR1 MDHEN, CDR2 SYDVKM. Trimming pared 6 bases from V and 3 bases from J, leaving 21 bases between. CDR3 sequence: CASSLGGPGGLYEQYF. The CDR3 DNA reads TGTGCCAGCAGCCTGGGGGGTCCCGGGGGGCTCTACGAGCAGTACTTC. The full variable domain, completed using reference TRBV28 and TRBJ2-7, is DVKVTQSSRYLVKRTGEKVFLECVQDMDHENMFWYRQDPGLGLRLIYFSYDVKMKEKGDIPEGYSVSREKKERFSLILESASTNQTSMYLCASSLGGPGGLYEQYFGPGTRLTVT.

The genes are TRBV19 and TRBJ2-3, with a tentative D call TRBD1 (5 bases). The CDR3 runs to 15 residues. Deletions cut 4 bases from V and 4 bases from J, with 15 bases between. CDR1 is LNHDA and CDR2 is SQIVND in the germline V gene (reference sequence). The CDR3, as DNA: TGTGCCAGTAGTAAGGGGATTAGCTTTTCAGATACGCAGTATTTT. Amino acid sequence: CASSKGISFSDTQYF.